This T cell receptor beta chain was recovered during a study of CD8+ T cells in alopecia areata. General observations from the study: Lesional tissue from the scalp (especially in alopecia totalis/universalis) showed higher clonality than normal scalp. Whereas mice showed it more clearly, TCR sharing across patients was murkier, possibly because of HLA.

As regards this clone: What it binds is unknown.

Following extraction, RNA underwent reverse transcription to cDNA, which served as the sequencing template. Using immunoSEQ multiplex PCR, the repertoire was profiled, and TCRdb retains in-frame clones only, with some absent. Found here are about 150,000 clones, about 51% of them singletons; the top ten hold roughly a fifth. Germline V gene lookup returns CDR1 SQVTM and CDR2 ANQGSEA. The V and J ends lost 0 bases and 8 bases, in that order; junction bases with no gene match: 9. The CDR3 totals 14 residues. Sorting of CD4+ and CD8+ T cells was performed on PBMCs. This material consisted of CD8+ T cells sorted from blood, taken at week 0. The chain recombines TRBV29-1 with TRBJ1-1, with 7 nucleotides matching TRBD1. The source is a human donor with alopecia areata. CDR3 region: CSVEEGTVGLEAFF. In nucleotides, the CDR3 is TGCAGCGTTGAAGAGGGGACAGTGGGCCTAGAAGCTTTCTTT.